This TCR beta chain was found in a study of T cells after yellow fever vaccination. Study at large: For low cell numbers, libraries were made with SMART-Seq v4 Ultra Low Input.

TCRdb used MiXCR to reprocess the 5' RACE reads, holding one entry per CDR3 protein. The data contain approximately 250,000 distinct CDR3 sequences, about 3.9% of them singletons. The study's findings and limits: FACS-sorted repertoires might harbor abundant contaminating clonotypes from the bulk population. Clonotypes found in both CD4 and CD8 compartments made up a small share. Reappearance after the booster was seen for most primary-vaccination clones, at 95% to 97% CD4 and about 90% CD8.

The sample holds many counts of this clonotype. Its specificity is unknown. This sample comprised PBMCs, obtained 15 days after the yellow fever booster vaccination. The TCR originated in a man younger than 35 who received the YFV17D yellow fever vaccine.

The CDR3 bases are TGTGCCACCAGTGAGGGACTAGCGGGTATCCGGGAGCAGTTCTTC. Translation: CATSEGLAGIREQFF. This rearrangement joins TRBV24-1 to TRBJ2-1, with 12 bases lining up with TRBD2. This CDR3 has 15 amino acids. Germline trimming cut 4 bases from V and 10 bases from J; bases unmatched to any gene: 7. The germline V gene encodes CDR1 KGHDR and CDR2 SFDVKD.